This entry lists 10 T cell receptor beta chains sequenced from one sample in a study of CD8 T cells in ankylosing spondylitis. TCRdb analysed the 5' RACE reads with MiXCR anew, one entry per CDR3 protein. The sample has 250,000 to 300,000 distinct CDR3 sequences, 20% seen once. Sequenced: blood, either unsorted or a sorted T cell fraction (not recorded which). The receptors derive from a male donor with ankylosing spondylitis or in good health (not recorded which).

This clonotype occurred a few times. The chain has TRBV21-1 and TRBJ1-5; no DNA check was done on the table's D call, TRBD1. TRBV21-1 is a pseudogene segment. This CDR3 contains 18 residues. The CDR3 nucleotides read TGTGCCAGCAGCAAAGATGCCCGGTCGGCTAGGAGCAATCAGCCCCAGCATTTT. This sequence encodes CASSKDARSARSNQPQHF.

This clonotype was counted between two and nine times. The CDR3 region is CASSQDRFGPEAFF. Written as DNA, the CDR3 is TGTGCCAGCAGCCAAGACCGATTTGGCCCTGAAGCTTTCTTT. V gene TRBV4-2 combines with J gene TRBJ1-1; D ambiguous. The germline V gene has CDR1 LGHNA and CDR2 YNFKEQ. This CDR3 region has 14 residues. Trimming left V 0 bases short and J 6 bases short, with 11 bases between.

The rearrangement joins TRBV11-2 to TRBJ2-7; 10 nucleotides align to TRBD2. The CDR3 has 14 residues. Trimming removed 4 bases from V and 6 bases from J; junction bases left unmatched: 6. CDR1 is SGHAT and CDR2 is FQNNGV in the germline V gene. CDR3 region: CASSSLAGVIEQYV. The DNA of the CDR3 is TGTGCCAGCAGCTCCCTAGCGGGAGTGATCGAGCAGTACGTC.

V usage is TRBV12-3 or TRBV12-4 and J usage is TRBJ2-3; D unresolved. V was shortened by 4 bases and J by 6 bases, with 5 bases between the two germline ends. The CDR3 spans 11 residues. In nucleotides, the CDR3 is TGTGCCAGCAGTTCCGTCGATACGCAGTATTTT. Protein: CASSSVDTQYF.

This clonotype was seen only a few times. J is TRBJ2-2 and V is TRBV12-3 or TRBV12-4; 9 bases line up with TRBD2. CDR3 length: 17 amino acids. Losses at the gene ends were 3 bases for V and 4 bases for J; bases not matched to a gene: 9. CDR3 loop: CASSFAAGGPRTGELFF. CDR3 nucleotides: TGTGCCAGCAGTTTCGCGGCGGGAGGGCCACGCACCGGGGAGCTGTTTTTT.

The chain links TRBV5-1 to TRBJ2-4; TRBD2 agrees at 9 bases. Trimming removed 4 bases from V and 9 bases from J; junction bases left unmatched: 8. Looked up from germline, CDR1 is SGHRS and CDR2 is YFSETQ. This CDR3 region has 14 residues. As DNA, the CDR3 is TGCGCCAGCAGCGAGACTAGCGGAGTAAGCATTCAGTACTTC. It specifies CASSETSGVSIQYF.

This clonotype was seen a few times. The J gene is TRBJ2-1, the V gene TRBV7-2, with TRBD2 identical over 7 bases. Germline CDR1 and CDR2: SGHTA and FQGNSA. The CDR3 has 15 residues. V shed 1 base, J shed 2 bases, and the junction held 2 bases outside the gene matches. CDR3 bases: TGTGCCAGCAGCTTAGATCGGGGGGCCTACAATGAGCAGTTCTTC. It translates to CASSLDRGAYNEQFF.

This clonotype came up many times. V is TRBV5-1 and J is TRBJ2-1, with TRBD2 matching over 9 bases. CDR3 length: 15 residues. Unmatched junction bases numbered 8, after V lost 4 bases and J lost 6 bases. Germline-derived CDR1 and CDR2 are SGHRS and YFSETQ. CDR3 in DNA: TGCGCCAGCAGCCAGGGACTAGCCTTTGGCAATGAGCAGTTCTTC. It codes for CASSQGLAFGNEQFF.

V is TRBV5-1 and J is TRBJ2-5; D is unclear. V dropped 3 bases and J dropped 1 base, with 10 bases sitting between them. This CDR3 is built from 14 residues. Germline CDR1 and CDR2: SGHRS and YFSETQ. The CDR3 DNA follows: TGCGCCAGCAGCTATGGACCAACCCAAGAGACCCAGTACTTC. Amino acid sequence: CASSYGPTQETQYF.

This clonotype has a count of ten or more. The chain carries TRBV9 and TRBJ2-1; no definite D call. The V end was cut by 3 bases, the J end by 6 bases, with 7 bases between. The CDR3 is 12 amino acids. Germline values: CDR1 SGDLS, CDR2 YYNGEE. CDR3 DNA: TGTGCCAGCAGCGATAACGTCAATGAGCAGTTCTTC. Amino acid sequence: CASSDNVNEQFF.